A selection of T cell receptor beta chains follows, all from one sample in a study of blood T cell repertoires in COVID-19. Here immunoSEQ multiplex PCR was the method, and the copy in TCRdb shows in-frame clones only, minus some. The table includes over 200,000 clones, roughly 88% detected once. Sequenced sample: PBMCs or T cells enriched from blood (not recorded which). The receptor source for this set is a woman in her thirties or forties with acute COVID-19. CDR3s include the opening cysteine and the closing phenylalanine or tryptophan. The D gene is left open where the match is weak. Clone sizes are given selectively: once, few, many, or a class where the clone is expanded.

j_gene	abundance	len	v_gene	d_gene	CDR3aa
TRBJ1-1	few	14	TRBV11-2	NA	CASSLVAGPSEAFF
TRBJ2-7	once	14	TRBV7-9	TRBD1	CASSAPGQGNEQYF
TRBJ1-6	NA	17	TRBV9	NA	CASSPGTSRAHNSPLHF
TRBJ2-3	NA	14	TRBV6-5	TRBD1	CASSPQGATDTQYF
TRBJ2-2	NA	16	TRBV5-4	TRBD2	CASSFGGGTYTGELFF
TRBJ2-2	NA	16	TRBV4-3	TRBD2	CASSPGLAETTGELFF
TRBJ2-7	NA	13	TRBV12-3/TRBV12-4	NA	CASRYTGTYEQYF
TRBJ1-3	NA	15	TRBV7-2	TRBD1	CASSQDRARGNTIYF
TRBJ2-7	NA	14	TRBV5-6	NA	CASSLQGRSYEQYF
TRBJ2-5	NA	11	TRBV19	NA	CASSIAETQYF
TRBJ1-1	NA	15	TRBV9	NA	CASSVAGTKNTEAFF
TRBJ2-5	NA	15	TRBV11-2	TRBD1	CASSLGQGASETQYF
TRBJ1-2	once	13	TRBV29-1	TRBD1	CSATRTGYYGYTF
TRBJ1-2	few	13	TRBV29-1	NA	CSVEEDRSYGYTF
TRBJ2-3	NA	14	TRBV5-6	TRBD1	CASDDRGLRDTQYF
TRBJ1-2	NA	14	TRBV28	TRBD1	CASSYTGGVGGYTF
TRBJ2-1	NA	15	TRBV28	TRBD2	CASRKPGLGDNEQFF
TRBJ1-6	NA	16	TRBV27	TRBD1	CASSPTGTGYNSPLHF
TRBJ2-4	NA	15	TRBV6-5	NA	CASRPLPLAKNIQYF
TRBJ2-4	NA	13	TRBV12-3/TRBV12-4	NA	CASSRSGTNIQYF
TRBJ1-1	NA	13	TRBV30	NA	CAWSPQVNTEAFF
TRBJ2-1	NA	13	TRBV11-2	NA	CASSFYLDNEQFF
TRBJ2-7	NA	14	TRBV2	NA	CASKEGHVSYEQYF
TRBJ1-5	NA	17	TRBV6-2/TRBV6-3	NA	CASSYSKLGSEVQPQHF
TRBJ1-2	NA	11	TRBV10-3	NA	CAISELTGYTF
TRBJ1-1	few	13	TRBV29-1	TRBD1	CSASRGRGTEAFF
TRBJ2-1	once	14	TRBV18	NA	CASSWASAYNEQFF
TRBJ1-3	once	14	TRBV7-2	NA	CASSLSRGGNTIYF
TRBJ2-1	NA	13	TRBV30	TRBD2	CASGGSSYNEQFF
TRBJ1-5	NA	16	TRBV16	NA	CASSQTDRNSNQPQHF
TRBJ1-4	once	14	TRBV4-3	NA	CASSQFSGYEKLFF
TRBJ1-5	NA	13	TRBV7-8	NA	CASSLVDNQPQHF
TRBJ2-2	NA	12	TRBV6-5	TRBD2	CASGRVTGELFF
TRBJ2-1	NA	15	TRBV4-3	NA	CASSQGQGLRNEQFF
TRBJ1-1	NA	14	TRBV7-2	TRBD1	CASSFSRQGTEAFF
TRBJ2-3	NA	17	TRBV10-3	TRBD1	CAISEGRGTGDTDTQYF
TRBJ2-7	NA	13	TRBV5-1	TRBD1	CASSWTGGHEQYF
TRBJ1-2	NA	15	TRBV19	NA	CASSTLRGSRSGYTF
TRBJ1-2	NA	12	TRBV6-5	TRBD1	CASTTRDRGVSF
TRBJ1-5	NA	15	TRBV6-6	NA	CASSYSEWERQPQHF
TRBJ2-3	few	16	TRBV4-2	TRBD2	CASSQVAGGPKDTQYF
TRBJ1-6	NA	13	TRBV7-8	NA	CASSLVAWSPLHF